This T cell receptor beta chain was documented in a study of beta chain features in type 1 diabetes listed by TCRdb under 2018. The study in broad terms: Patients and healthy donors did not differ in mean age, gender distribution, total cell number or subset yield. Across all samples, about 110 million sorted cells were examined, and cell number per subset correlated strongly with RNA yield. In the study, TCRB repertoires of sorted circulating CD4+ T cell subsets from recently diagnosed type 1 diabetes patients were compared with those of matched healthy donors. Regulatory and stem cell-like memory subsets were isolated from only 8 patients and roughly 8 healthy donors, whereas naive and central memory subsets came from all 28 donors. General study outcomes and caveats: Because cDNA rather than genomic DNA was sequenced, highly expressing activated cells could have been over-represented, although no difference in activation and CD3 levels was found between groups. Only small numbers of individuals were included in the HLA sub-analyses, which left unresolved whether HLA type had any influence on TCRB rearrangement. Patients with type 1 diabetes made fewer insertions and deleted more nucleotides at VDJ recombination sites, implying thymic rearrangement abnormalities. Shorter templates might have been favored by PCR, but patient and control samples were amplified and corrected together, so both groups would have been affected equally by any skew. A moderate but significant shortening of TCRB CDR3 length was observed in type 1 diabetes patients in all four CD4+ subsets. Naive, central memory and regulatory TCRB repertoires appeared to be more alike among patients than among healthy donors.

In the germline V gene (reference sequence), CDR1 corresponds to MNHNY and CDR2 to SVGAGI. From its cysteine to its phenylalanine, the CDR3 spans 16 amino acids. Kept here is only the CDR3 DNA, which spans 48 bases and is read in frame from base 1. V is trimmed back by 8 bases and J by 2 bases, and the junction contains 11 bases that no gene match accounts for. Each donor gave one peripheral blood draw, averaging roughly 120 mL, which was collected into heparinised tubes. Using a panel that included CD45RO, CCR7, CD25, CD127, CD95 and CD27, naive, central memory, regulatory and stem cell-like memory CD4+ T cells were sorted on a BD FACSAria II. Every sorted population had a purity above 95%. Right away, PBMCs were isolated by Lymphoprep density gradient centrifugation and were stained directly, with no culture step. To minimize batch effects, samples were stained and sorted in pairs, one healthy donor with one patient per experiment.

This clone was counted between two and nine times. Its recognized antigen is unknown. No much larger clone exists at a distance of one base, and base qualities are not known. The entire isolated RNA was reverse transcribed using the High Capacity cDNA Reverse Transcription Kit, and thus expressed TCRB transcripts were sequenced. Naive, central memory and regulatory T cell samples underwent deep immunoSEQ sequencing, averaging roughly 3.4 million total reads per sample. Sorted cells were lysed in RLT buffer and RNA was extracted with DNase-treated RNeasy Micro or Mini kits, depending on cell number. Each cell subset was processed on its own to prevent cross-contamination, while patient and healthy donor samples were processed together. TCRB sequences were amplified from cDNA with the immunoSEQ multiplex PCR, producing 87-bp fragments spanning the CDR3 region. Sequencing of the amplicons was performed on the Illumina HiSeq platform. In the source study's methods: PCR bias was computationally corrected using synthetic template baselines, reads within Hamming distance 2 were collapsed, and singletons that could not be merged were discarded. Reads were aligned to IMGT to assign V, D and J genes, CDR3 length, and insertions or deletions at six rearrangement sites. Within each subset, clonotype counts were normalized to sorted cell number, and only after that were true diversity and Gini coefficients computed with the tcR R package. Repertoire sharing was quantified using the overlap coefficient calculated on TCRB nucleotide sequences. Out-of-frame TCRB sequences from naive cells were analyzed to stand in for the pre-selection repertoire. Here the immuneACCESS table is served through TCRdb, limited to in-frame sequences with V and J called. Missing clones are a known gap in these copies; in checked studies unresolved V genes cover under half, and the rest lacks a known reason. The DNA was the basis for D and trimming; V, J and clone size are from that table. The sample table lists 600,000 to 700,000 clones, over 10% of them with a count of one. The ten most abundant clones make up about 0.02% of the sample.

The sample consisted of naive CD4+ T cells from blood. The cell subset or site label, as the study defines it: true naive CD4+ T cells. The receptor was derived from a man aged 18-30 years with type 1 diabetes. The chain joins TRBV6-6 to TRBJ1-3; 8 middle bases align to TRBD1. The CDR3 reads CASLPGTDRAGNTIYF. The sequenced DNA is TGTGCCAGCCTGCCGGGAACGGACAGGGCTGGAAACACCATATATTTT.